This T cell receptor beta chain was captured by sequencing in a study of Ad26.COV2.S vaccination and SARS-CoV-2 variants. Repertoires were generated with immunoSEQ multiplex PCR, while TCRdb's copy carries only in-frame clones and drops some. This table has 400,000 to 500,000 clones, 89% appearing once. Stated treatment: roughly 19 received Ad26.COV2.S at low or high dose, single or two shots; 5 received placebo; per-sample allocation not given. Each sample was drawn 63 days after the first injection (of vaccine or placebo). Sequenced material: peripheral blood, taken in a trial of Ad26.COV2.S vaccine versus placebo. The receptor's source is a person aged 18 to 65 who received the Ad26.COV2.S COVID-19 vaccine or a placebo.

The CDR3 DNA reads TGTGCCAGCAGTTTAGAGTGGGCCTCCTACGAGCAGTACTTC. Amino acids: CASSLEWASYEQYF. The chain employs TRBV28 and TRBJ2-7; D gene uncertain. Trimming shortened V by 2 bases and J by 0 bases, and 8 bases separated the two germline ends. CDR1 MDHEN and CDR2 SYDVKM come from the germline V gene. The CDR3 has 14 amino acids.